The rows below give T cell receptor beta chains drawn from one sample of a study of T cells in Graves' hyperthyroidism and ophthalmopathy. From the multiplex PCR reads, TCRdb called clonotypes with MiXCR, one entry per CDR3 protein. This sample yields fewer than 450,000 distinct CDR3 sequences, of which 13% to 15% are seen a single time; approximately 19% belongs to the top ten. The source material was blood. These receptors were collected from a woman in her sixties or seventies with Graves' ophthalmopathy. CDR3s include the opening cysteine and the closing phenylalanine or tryptophan. A D gene is named only where the DNA matches it firmly. Size tells how often a clone was seen (once, few, many) or the class of an expanded clone, and some rows leave it out.

j_gene: TRBJ2-3; abundance: many; v_gene: TRBV28; d_gene: TRBD2; CDR3nt: TGTGCCAGCAGTTCCCCTCCCGGGGCTAGCGGGAGGGGAAACACAGATACGCAGTATTTT; CDR3aa: CASSSPPGASGRGNTDTQYF
j_gene: TRBJ1-5; abundance: many; v_gene: TRBV5-1; d_gene: .; CDR3nt: TGCGCCAGCAGCTTGGACCCTGGGGACAATCAGCCCCAGCATTTT; CDR3aa: CASSLDPGDNQPQHF
j_gene: TRBJ2-2; abundance: .; v_gene: TRBV14; d_gene: .; CDR3nt: TGTGCCAGCAGCCAAGCTTCAGCGAACACCGGGGAGCTGTTTTTT; CDR3aa: CASSQASANTGELFF
j_gene: TRBJ2-4; abundance: few; v_gene: TRBV5-5; d_gene: .; CDR3nt: TGTGCCAGCAGCCCGTCGGGCAGGGTCCTACCCTTAAACATTCAGTACTTC; CDR3aa: CASSPSGRVLPLNIQYF
j_gene: TRBJ2-2; abundance: .; v_gene: TRBV19; d_gene: .; CDR3nt: TGTGCCAGTAGTTCCGGACTGAGGGCAGAGGAGCTGTTTTTT; CDR3aa: CASSSGLRAEELFF
j_gene: TRBJ1-2; abundance: many; v_gene: TRBV3-1; d_gene: .; CDR3nt: TGTGCCAGCAGCCAAGGAGGGGAGGATGGCTACACCTTC; CDR3aa: CASSQGGEDGYTF
j_gene: TRBJ2-1; abundance: few; v_gene: TRBV24-1; d_gene: .; CDR3nt: TGTGCCACCAGTGATTCTGGCAGGGTAGCGGACCCCGCCAATGAGCAGTTCTTC; CDR3aa: CATSDSGRVADPANEQFF
j_gene: TRBJ2-2; abundance: .; v_gene: TRBV11-2; d_gene: TRBD2; CDR3nt: TGTGCCAGCAGCTTGCCTGGGCTAGCGGGGTCAACCGGGGAGCTGTTTTTT; CDR3aa: CASSLPGLAGSTGELFF
j_gene: TRBJ2-1; abundance: .; v_gene: TRBV11-2; d_gene: TRBD2; CDR3nt: TGTGCCAGCAGCGGGGAGACTAGCGGGAGGTTCCACAATGAGCAGTTCTTC; CDR3aa: CASSGETSGRFHNEQFF
j_gene: TRBJ2-1; abundance: .; v_gene: TRBV25-1; d_gene: TRBD1; CDR3nt: TGTGCCAGCAGCGAGGGACAGTTTCTCTCCTACAATGAGCAGTTCTTC; CDR3aa: CASSEGQFLSYNEQFF
j_gene: TRBJ2-1; abundance: many; v_gene: TRBV20-1; d_gene: TRBD2; CDR3nt: TGCAGTGCTAGAGTAGCGGGAGGCTACAATGAGCAGTTCTTC; CDR3aa: CSARVAGGYNEQFF
j_gene: TRBJ2-3; abundance: .; v_gene: TRBV9; d_gene: TRBD2; CDR3nt: TGTGCCAGCAGCGTAGCTAGCGGGACCGGGAATACGCAGTATTTT; CDR3aa: CASSVASGTGNTQYF
j_gene: TRBJ1-2; abundance: many; v_gene: TRBV6-1; d_gene: .; CDR3nt: TGTGCCAGCCGCCAGGAGGGCTACACCTTC; CDR3aa: CASRQEGYTF
j_gene: TRBJ1-4; abundance: .; v_gene: TRBV7-9; d_gene: TRBD1; CDR3nt: TGTGCCAGCAGCTCCGACAGGGGACCCACAACTAATGAAAAACTGTTTTTT; CDR3aa: CASSSDRGPTTNEKLFF
j_gene: TRBJ1-1; abundance: few; v_gene: TRBV20-1; d_gene: .; CDR3nt: TGCAGTGCTAGATGGGGGGCCACTGAAGCTTTCTTT; CDR3aa: CSARWGATEAFF
j_gene: TRBJ1-4; abundance: .; v_gene: TRBV28; d_gene: .; CDR3nt: TGTGCCAGCAGTTTGAGTTATGAAAAACTGTTTTTT; CDR3aa: CASSLSYEKLFF
j_gene: TRBJ1-5; abundance: many; v_gene: TRBV2; d_gene: TRBD1; CDR3nt: TGTGCCAGCAGACCGGGACAGAATCAGCCCCAGCATTTT; CDR3aa: CASRPGQNQPQHF
j_gene: TRBJ2-3; abundance: many; v_gene: TRBV3-1; d_gene: .; CDR3nt: TGTGCCAGCAGCCAAGAGGGAGATACGCAGTATTTT; CDR3aa: CASSQEGDTQYF
j_gene: TRBJ2-5; abundance: few; v_gene: TRBV9; d_gene: .; CDR3nt: TGTGCCAGCAGCGTAGTGCAGCGGATTTGGAGGACAGCTCAAGAGACCCAGTACTTC; CDR3aa: CASSVVQRIWRTAQETQYF
j_gene: TRBJ2-1; abundance: many; v_gene: TRBV20-1; d_gene: TRBD2; CDR3nt: TGCAGTGCCGAAGCCCTAGCGGGAGTCAATGAGCAGTTCTTC; CDR3aa: CSAEALAGVNEQFF
j_gene: TRBJ2-2; abundance: .; v_gene: TRBV5-1; d_gene: TRBD2; CDR3nt: TGCGCCACCAGGCGGGAGACCCTCGGGACCGGGGAGCTGTTTTTT; CDR3aa: CATRRETLGTGELFF
j_gene: TRBJ2-4; abundance: many; v_gene: TRBV28; d_gene: .; CDR3nt: TGTGCCAGCAGTTTCTATTCTGCTGGTCGTTCCCGAGGGAACATTCAGTACTTC; CDR3aa: CASSFYSAGRSRGNIQYF
j_gene: TRBJ1-2; abundance: .; v_gene: TRBV29-1; d_gene: .; CDR3nt: TGCAGCGTTGAAGATCAGGGTCTCCGGGAGGGCTATGGCTACACCTTC; CDR3aa: CSVEDQGLREGYGYTF
j_gene: TRBJ2-3; abundance: .; v_gene: TRBV11-2; d_gene: .; CDR3nt: TGTGCCAGCAGCTTAGGACCAGATTCGGATACGCAGTATTTT; CDR3aa: CASSLGPDSDTQYF
j_gene: TRBJ2-1; abundance: medium-sized; v_gene: TRBV20-1; d_gene: .; CDR3nt: TGCAGTGCTAGTCCGACCGGGACTCGACAAAATGAGCAGTTCTTC; CDR3aa: CSASPTGTRQNEQFF
j_gene: TRBJ2-5; abundance: .; v_gene: TRBV7-9; d_gene: .; CDR3nt: TGTGCCAGCAGCCTTGGGGGGGGGGCGGCGGAGACCCAGTACTTC; CDR3aa: CASSLGGGAAETQYF
j_gene: TRBJ2-3; abundance: many; v_gene: TRBV7-6; d_gene: TRBD2; CDR3nt: TGTGCCAGCAGCCCCCTCCTAGCGGAAGGAACAGATACGCAGTATTTT; CDR3aa: CASSPLLAEGTDTQYF
j_gene: TRBJ2-3; abundance: many; v_gene: TRBV29-1; d_gene: .; CDR3nt: TGCAGCGTTGATGGAGGGGACGTCTCGCATACGCAGTATTTT; CDR3aa: CSVDGGDVSHTQYF
j_gene: TRBJ2-3; abundance: many; v_gene: TRBV28; d_gene: TRBD2; CDR3nt: TGTGCCAGCAGTGCGCGGGAGGGATTCACAGATACGCAGTATTTT; CDR3aa: CASSAREGFTDTQYF
j_gene: TRBJ1-5; abundance: few; v_gene: TRBV5-8; d_gene: .; CDR3nt: TGTGCCAGCACCACAGGTCAGGGGCAGCCCCAGCATTTT; CDR3aa: CASTTGQGQPQHF
j_gene: TRBJ1-3; abundance: .; v_gene: TRBV7-9; d_gene: TRBD1; CDR3nt: TGTGCCAGCAGCCCTAGGACAGGGAGAGCTGGAAACACCATATATTTT; CDR3aa: CASSPRTGRAGNTIYF
j_gene: TRBJ2-2; abundance: .; v_gene: TRBV6-1; d_gene: TRBD1; CDR3nt: TGTGCCAGCAGTCCGGGGACAGCTTCCACCGGGGAGCTGTTTTTT; CDR3aa: CASSPGTASTGELFF
j_gene: TRBJ2-5; abundance: many; v_gene: TRBV12-3/TRBV12-4; d_gene: TRBD2; CDR3nt: TGTGCCAGCAGTTTAGCGGGAGGGCCAGAGACCCAGTACTTC; CDR3aa: CASSLAGGPETQYF
j_gene: TRBJ2-1; abundance: .; v_gene: TRBV27; d_gene: TRBD2; CDR3nt: TGTGCCAGCAGTTTTCGGAGACTAGCTGGAGAAGAGCAGTTCTTC; CDR3aa: CASSFRRLAGEEQFF
j_gene: TRBJ2-6; abundance: .; v_gene: TRBV28; d_gene: TRBD1; CDR3nt: TGTGCCAGCAGCTCAACCGGGACAGGGCACGGGGCCAACGTCCTGACTTTC; CDR3aa: CASSSTGTGHGANVLTF
j_gene: TRBJ1-5; abundance: .; v_gene: TRBV19; d_gene: .; CDR3nt: TGTGCCAGTAGTACTCAGACATTTCAGCCCCAGCATTTT; CDR3aa: CASSTQTFQPQHF
j_gene: TRBJ2-1; abundance: many; v_gene: TRBV27; d_gene: TRBD2; CDR3nt: TGTGCCAGCAGTTCTCGACTAGCGGGAGATATCAATGAGCAGTTCTTC; CDR3aa: CASSSRLAGDINEQFF
j_gene: TRBJ2-3; abundance: many; v_gene: TRBV20-1; d_gene: TRBD2; CDR3nt: TGCAGTGCTAGCCGAGCGGGAGGGCCGACAGATACGCAGTATTTT; CDR3aa: CSASRAGGPTDTQYF
j_gene: TRBJ2-4; abundance: many; v_gene: TRBV24-1; d_gene: TRBD2; CDR3nt: TGTGCCAGCGGGAGGGGGCGGCTGAGCGGAGCCAAAAACATTCAGTACTTC; CDR3aa: CASGRGRLSGAKNIQYF
j_gene: TRBJ1-1; abundance: many; v_gene: TRBV15; d_gene: TRBD1; CDR3nt: TGTGCCACCAGCAGAGATCGCCCGGGACAGGGAAGGACTGAAGCTTTCTTT; CDR3aa: CATSRDRPGQGRTEAFF
j_gene: TRBJ2-3; abundance: many; v_gene: TRBV7-8; d_gene: TRBD2; CDR3nt: TGTGCCAGCAGCCCGGGACTAGCGGGAGTGGGTACGCAGTATTTT; CDR3aa: CASSPGLAGVGTQYF
j_gene: TRBJ2-1; abundance: .; v_gene: TRBV9; d_gene: .; CDR3nt: TGTGCCAGCAGCGTTCGCGGGGAGTCCTACAATGAGCAGTTCTTC; CDR3aa: CASSVRGESYNEQFF
j_gene: TRBJ2-3; abundance: .; v_gene: TRBV10-1; d_gene: TRBD1; CDR3nt: TGCGCCAGCAGTGCATACGGACAGGGCGCAGATACGCAGTATTTT; CDR3aa: CASSAYGQGADTQYF
j_gene: TRBJ2-2; abundance: many; v_gene: TRBV24-1; d_gene: .; CDR3nt: TGTGCCGCAGGGAGAACGACCACCGGGGAGCTGTTTTTT; CDR3aa: CAAGRTTTGELFF
j_gene: TRBJ2-3; abundance: few; v_gene: TRBV11-2; d_gene: TRBD2; CDR3nt: TGTGCCAGCAGCCCAAAAGCGGGAGTATATACAGATACGCAGTATTTT; CDR3aa: CASSPKAGVYTDTQYF
j_gene: TRBJ2-7; abundance: many; v_gene: TRBV28; d_gene: .; CDR3nt: TGTGCCAGCAGTTCGGAGGGACCTCGGGAGCAGTACTTC; CDR3aa: CASSSEGPREQYF
j_gene: TRBJ2-4; abundance: .; v_gene: TRBV4-2; d_gene: TRBD2; CDR3nt: TGTGCCAGCAGCCAAGATAATAAACTAGCGGGAGGGCTAGCCAAAAACATTCAGTACTTC; CDR3aa: CASSQDNKLAGGLAKNIQYF
j_gene: TRBJ2-6; abundance: .; v_gene: TRBV5-8; d_gene: TRBD1; CDR3nt: TGTGCCAGCAGCTTGGACAGGGGTTCTGGGGCCAACGTCCTGACTTTC; CDR3aa: CASSLDRGSGANVLTF